Listed below are T cell receptor beta chains from one sample, sequenced in a study of sequential checkpoint blockade in melanoma. Libraries were prepared by immunoSEQ multiplex PCR; TCRdb keeps only in-frame clonotypes and omits some of them. The sample carries about 3,400 clones, around a fifth recorded once. The specimen comprised tumor tissue (inferred from file names), sampled from a patient given nivolumab and ipilimumab in sequence. These receptors were collected from a human donor with melanoma. CDR3s include the opening cysteine and the closing phenylalanine or tryptophan. D genes are given only for firm matches. Size is omitted from some rows. Given values are once, few, many or a class for expanded clones.

j_call | clone_size | d_call | v_call | cdr3_nt | cdr3_aa
TRBJ2-6 | few | - | TRBV6-8 | TGTGCCAGCAGTTACTCGGGGGGCTCTGGGGCCAACGTCCTGACTTTC | CASSYSGGSGANVLTF
TRBJ2-7 | - | - | TRBV6-8 | TGTGCCAGCAGCCCATTGGGGGCGGGGGTCTCCTACGAGCAGTACTTC | CASSPLGAGVSYEQYF
TRBJ2-7 | few | TRBD1 | TRBV6-8 | TGTGCCAGCAGCGGACAGGGAGGTAACTACGAGCAGTACTTC | CASSGQGGNYEQYF
TRBJ1-2 | - | TRBD1 | TRBV28 | TGTGCCAGCAGCGTCCGGGACAGGGTTGACTATGGCTACACCTTC | CASSVRDRVDYGYTF
TRBJ1-5 | medium-sized | - | TRBV30 | TGTGCCTGGAGTGCCGGATTTAGCAATCAGCCCCAGCATTTT | CAWSAGFSNQPQHF
TRBJ2-3 | - | TRBD2 | TRBV15 | TGTGCCACCAGCAGTAGCGGGGGGGCCACAGATACGCAGTATTTT | CATSSSGGATDTQYF
TRBJ1-5 | medium-sized | TRBD1 | TRBV11-3 | TGTGCCAGCAGCTTAGTCCGAACAGGGGGCGTCGGGACTCAGCCCCAGCATTTT | CASSLVRTGGVGTQPQHF
TRBJ2-7 | once | TRBD1 | TRBV18 | TGTGCCAGCTCCGTGCCGGACAGGGCCCACTACGAGCAGTACTTC | CASSVPDRAHYEQYF
TRBJ1-4 | - | - | TRBV19 | TGTGCCAGTAGTATGCTTCAGGGGAGTAATGAAAAACTGTTTTTT | CASSMLQGSNEKLFF
TRBJ2-5 | medium-sized | - | TRBV11-3 | TGTGCCAGCAGCAAGATAGGCCAGGGGGGAGAGACCCAGTACTTC | CASSKIGQGGETQYF
TRBJ1-6 | - | - | TRBV9 | TGTGCCAGCAGCCTCCAACAGGGCACCACTGATAATTCACCCCTCCACTTT | CASSLQQGTTDNSPLHF
TRBJ2-6 | few | TRBD1 | TRBV6-8 | TGTGCCAGCAGTGACTCAGGGGGCGCTGGGGCCAACGTCCTGACTTTC | CASSDSGGAGANVLTF
TRBJ2-6 | few | - | TRBV6-8 | TGTGCCAGCAGTTTGGACAGCTCTGGGGCCAACGTCCTGACTTTC | CASSLDSSGANVLTF
TRBJ2-3 | medium-sized | - | TRBV6-8 | TGTGCCAGCAGTTTCATGGGGACAGATACGCAGTATTTT | CASSFMGTDTQYF
TRBJ2-7 | - | TRBD1 | TRBV10-2 | TGCGCCAGCAGACTCGGGACAGGGAGCGCCTACGAGCAGTACTTC | CASRLGTGSAYEQYF
TRBJ2-1 | medium-sized | - | TRBV28 | TGTGCCAGCAGCCCCCCCGCCAGCACAAATTACAATGAGCAGTTCTTC | CASSPPASTNYNEQFF
TRBJ1-1 | few | TRBD1 | TRBV11-3 | TGTGCCAGCAGCTTATTGGCAGGGGGTTACACTGAAGCTTTCTTT | CASSLLAGGYTEAFF